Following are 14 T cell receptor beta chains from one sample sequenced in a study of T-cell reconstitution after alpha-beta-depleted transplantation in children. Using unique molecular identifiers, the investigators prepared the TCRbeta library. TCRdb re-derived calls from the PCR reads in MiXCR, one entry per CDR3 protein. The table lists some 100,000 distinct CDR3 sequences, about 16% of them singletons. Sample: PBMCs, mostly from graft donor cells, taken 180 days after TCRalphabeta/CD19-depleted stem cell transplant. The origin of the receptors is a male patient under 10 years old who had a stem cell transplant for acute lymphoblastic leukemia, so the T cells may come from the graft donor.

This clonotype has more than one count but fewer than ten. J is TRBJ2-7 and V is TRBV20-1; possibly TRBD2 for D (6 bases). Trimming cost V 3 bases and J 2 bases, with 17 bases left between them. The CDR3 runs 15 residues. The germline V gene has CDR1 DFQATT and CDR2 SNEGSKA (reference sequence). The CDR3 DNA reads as TGCAGTGCTAGTCGGATCCGGGACTTAGCCTACGAGCAGTACTTC. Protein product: CSASRIRDLAYEQYF.

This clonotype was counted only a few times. The CDR3 DNA sequence: TGCAGTGTTCGTGAGACAGAGCTCACCGGGGAGCTGTTTTTT. Its protein is CSVRETELTGELFF. This chain connects TRBV20-1 to TRBJ2-2; D is possibly TRBD1 (5 bases). This CDR3 is 14 amino acids long. The V end was cut by 7 bases, the J end by 4 bases, with 16 bases between. CDR1 is DFQATT and CDR2 is SNEGSKA in the germline V gene (reference sequence).

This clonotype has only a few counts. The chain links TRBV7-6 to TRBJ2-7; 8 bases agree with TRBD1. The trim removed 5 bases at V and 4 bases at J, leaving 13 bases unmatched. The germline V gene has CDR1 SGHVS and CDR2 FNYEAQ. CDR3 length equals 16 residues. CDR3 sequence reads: CASSPYSGGFGYEQYF. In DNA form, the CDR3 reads TGTGCCAGCAGCCCTTACTCAGGGGGCTTTGGGTACGAGCAGTACTTC.

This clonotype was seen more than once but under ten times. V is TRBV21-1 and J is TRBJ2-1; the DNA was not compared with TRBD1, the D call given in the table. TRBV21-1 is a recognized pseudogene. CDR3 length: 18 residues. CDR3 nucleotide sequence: TGTGCCAGCAGCAAACACACCCGCTGGCAGGGGAACTACAATGAGCAGTTCTTC. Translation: CASSKHTRWQGNYNEQFF.

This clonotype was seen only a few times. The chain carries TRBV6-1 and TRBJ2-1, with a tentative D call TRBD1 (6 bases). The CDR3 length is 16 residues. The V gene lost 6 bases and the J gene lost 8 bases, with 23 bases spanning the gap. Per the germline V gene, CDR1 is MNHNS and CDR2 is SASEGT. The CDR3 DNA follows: TGTGCCAGCAGCGAAACGTTCATGGGGGCCCGCGATGAGCAGTTCTTC. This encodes CASSETFMGARDEQFF.

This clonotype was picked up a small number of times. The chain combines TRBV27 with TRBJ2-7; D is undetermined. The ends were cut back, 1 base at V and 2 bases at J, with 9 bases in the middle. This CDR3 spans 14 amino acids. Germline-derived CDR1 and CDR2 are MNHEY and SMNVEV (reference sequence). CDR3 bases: TGTGCCAGCAGTTTATGGCACCCTACCTACGAGCAGTACTTC. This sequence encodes CASSLWHPTYEQYF.

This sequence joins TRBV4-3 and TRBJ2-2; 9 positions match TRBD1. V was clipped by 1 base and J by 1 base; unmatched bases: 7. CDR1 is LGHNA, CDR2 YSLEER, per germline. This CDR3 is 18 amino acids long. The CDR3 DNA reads TGCGCCAGCAGCCAAGCCAGGACAGGGGTAGTGAACACCGGGGAGCTGTTTTTT. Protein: CASSQARTGVVNTGELFF.

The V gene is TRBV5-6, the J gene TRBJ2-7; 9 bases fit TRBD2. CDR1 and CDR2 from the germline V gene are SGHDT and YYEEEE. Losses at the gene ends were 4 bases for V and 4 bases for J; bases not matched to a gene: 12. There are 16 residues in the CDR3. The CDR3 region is CASSPSGTPWWYEQYF. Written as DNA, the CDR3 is TGTGCCAGCAGCCCTAGCGGGACTCCCTGGTGGTACGAGCAGTACTTC.

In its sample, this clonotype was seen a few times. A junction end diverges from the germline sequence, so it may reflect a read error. The CDR3 coding sequence is TGCTGTGCTAGAGATCGCCCTAGCGGGGGGAAAGGAGAGACCCAGTACTTC. Amino acid sequence: CCARDRPSGGKGETQYF. The V call is TRBV20-1, the J call TRBJ2-5; 11 bases agree with TRBD2. There are 17 residues in the CDR3. Germline CDR1 DFQATT, CDR2 SNEGSKA (reference sequence).

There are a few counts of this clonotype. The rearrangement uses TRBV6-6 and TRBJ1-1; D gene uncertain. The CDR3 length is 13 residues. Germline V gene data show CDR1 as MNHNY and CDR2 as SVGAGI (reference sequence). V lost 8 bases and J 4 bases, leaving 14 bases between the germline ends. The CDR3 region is CASSRVKGTEAFF. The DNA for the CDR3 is TGTGCCAGCTCGCGAGTGAAGGGCACTGAAGCTTTCTTT.

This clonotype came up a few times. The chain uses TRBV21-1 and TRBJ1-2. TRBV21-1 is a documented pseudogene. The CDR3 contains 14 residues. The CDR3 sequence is CASSAIPGLLGHTF. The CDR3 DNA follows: TGTGCCAGCAGCGCGATACCGGGACTCCTTGGACACACCTTC.

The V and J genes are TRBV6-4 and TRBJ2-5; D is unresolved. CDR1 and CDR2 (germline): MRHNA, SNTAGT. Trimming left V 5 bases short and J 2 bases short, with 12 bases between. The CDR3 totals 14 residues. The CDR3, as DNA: TGTGCCAGCAGTCCACCGATCCCTCAAGAGACCCAGTACTTC. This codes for CASSPPIPQETQYF.

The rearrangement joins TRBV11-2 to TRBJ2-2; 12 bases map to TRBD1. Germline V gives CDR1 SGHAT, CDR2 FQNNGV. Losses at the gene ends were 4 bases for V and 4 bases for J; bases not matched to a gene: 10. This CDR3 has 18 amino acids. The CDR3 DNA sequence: TGTGCCAGCAGCTCCATCTGGGACAGGGGGCCCTCCACCGGGGAGCTGTTTTTT. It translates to CASSSIWDRGPSTGELFF.

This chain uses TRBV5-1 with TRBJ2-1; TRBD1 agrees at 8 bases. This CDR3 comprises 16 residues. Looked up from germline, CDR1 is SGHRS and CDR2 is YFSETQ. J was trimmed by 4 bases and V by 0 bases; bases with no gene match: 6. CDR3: CASSLGGTGGYNEQFF. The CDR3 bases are TGCGCCAGCAGCTTGGGTGGGACAGGCGGATACAATGAGCAGTTCTTC.